Below are 10 T cell receptor beta chains sequenced from a single sample in a study of Graves' ophthalmopathy and Graves' hyperthyroidism (dated by TCRdb to 2017 to 2018). Sequencing instrument: Illumina HiSeq 2000. For repertoire sequencing, TCR beta CDR3 regions were amplified from RNA transcripts. The first round of RT-PCR was done with HTBI primers and the Qiagen OneStep RT-PCR kit, and was followed by a second round of multiplex PCR, then size selection and purification. Through fastp at Q25 and MiXCR, TCRdb rebuilt clones from the public reads, retaining in-frame beta chains. Duplicate CDR3 protein sequences are folded into a single record with the most common DNA and genes. This sample holds hundreds of thousands of distinct CDR3 sequences; about 40% were observed only once. More than 3% of the sample goes to the ten largest clones. The sequencing sample was made of peripheral blood. The receptor set was obtained from an adult man with Graves' ophthalmopathy.

This clonotype was recorded at least ten times. The gene calls are TRBV7-2 and TRBJ1-4; D ambiguous. Trimming took off 3 bases at V and 15 bases at J, with 20 bases between the two ends. CDR1 is SGHTA, CDR2 FQGNSA, per germline. There are 14 residues in the CDR3. In DNA, the CDR3 is TGTGCCAGCAGCTTCGATGAAGGACCCCGCTATTTGTTTTTT. It encodes CASSFDEGPRYLFF.

There are a few counts of this clonotype. V and J are TRBV7-2 and TRBJ1-2, with a possible D match to TRBD1 (6 bases). The CDR3 is 12 amino acids. Germline-derived CDR1 and CDR2 are SGHTA and FQGNSA. Trimming stripped 4 bases from V and 8 bases from J, with 11 bases between. The CDR3 DNA sequence: TGTGCCAGCAGCTCGAGCGGACAGGGCTACACCTTC. This translates into CASSSSGQGYTF.

Turning to this clonotype: A read error may be the cause here, since a much bigger clone is one base away. V and J are TRBV6-1 and TRBJ1-5; D perhaps matches TRBD1 (5 bases). From germline, CDR1 is MNHNS and CDR2 SASEGT. The CDR3 runs 13 residues. CDR3 nucleotide sequence: TGTGCCAGCAGCAACGGGACTCCCGGCCCCCGGCATTTT. Residues: CASSNGTPGPRHF.

There are many counts of this clonotype. With a much larger clone just one base away, this may be a read error. The chain is built from TRBV15 and TRBJ1-6, with a weak D call TRBD1 (5 bases). The CDR3 extends over 13 amino acids. The germline CDR1 and CDR2 sequences are LNHNV and YYDKDF (reference sequence). CDR3 loop: CATGRDQGSPLHF. In DNA, the CDR3 is TGTGCCACCGGCAGAGATCAGGGTTCACCCCTCCACTTT.

This clonotype was detected a few times. A much bigger clone sits one base away, suggesting this may be a read error. The chain is built from TRBV7-9 and TRBJ1-6; the match to TRBD1 covers 7 bases. Germline CDR1 reads SEHNR; CDR2 reads FQNEAQ (reference sequence). Germline trimming cut 9 bases from V and 9 bases from J; bases unmatched to any gene: 11. The CDR3 totals 14 residues. CDR3 residues: CASGEGDSSSPLHF. The CDR3 nucleotides read TGTGCCAGTGGAGAAGGGGACAGTAGTTCACCCCTCCACTTT. The full variable domain, completed using reference TRBV7-9 and TRBJ1-6, is DTGVSQNPRHKITKRGQNVTFRCDPISEHNRLYWYRQTLGQGPEFLTYFQNEAQLEKSRLLSDRFSAERPKGSFSTLEIQRTEQGDSAMYLCASGEGDSSSPLHFGNGTRLTVT.

There are many counts of this clonotype. The rearrangement links TRBV20-1 to TRBJ1-1; 8 bases line up with TRBD1. The CDR3 length is 14 residues. With V trimmed by 3 bases and J by 1 base, 4 bases remained unmatched. The germline V gene has CDR1 DFQATT and CDR2 SNEGSKA (reference sequence). The CDR3 loop reads CSASGQGGNTEAFF. The CDR3 nucleotides read TGCAGTGCTAGTGGACAGGGCGGGAACACTGAAGCTTTCTTT.

Comments on this clonotype: Compared with germline, one end of the junction differs, possibly owing to a read error. The gene calls are TRBV7-9 and TRBJ1-2; the D is unclear. The CDR3 extends over 12 amino acids. Per germline, CDR1 SEHNR and CDR2 FQNEAQ (reference sequence). The CDR3 nucleotides read TGTGCCAGCTGCTTAGACTCAGGCGACTACACCTTC. Its translation: CASCLDSGDYTF.

Here the CDR3 reads CASSDGTSGGEQFF. CDR3 DNA: TGTGCCAGCAGTGACGGGACTAGCGGGGGTGAGCAGTTCTTC. The rearrangement uses TRBV6-4 and TRBJ2-7, with 14 bases fitting TRBD2. The J call may be faulty, since TRBJ2-1 better matches the DNA end. Per germline, CDR1 MRHNA and CDR2 SNTAGT. The CDR3 extends over 14 amino acids.

This clonotype was observed at least ten times. The rearrangement joins TRBV19 to TRBJ1-4; D remains unclear. CDR3 length equals 12 residues. Germline CDR1 reads LNHDA; CDR2 reads SQIVND (reference sequence). V lost 3 bases to trimming and J lost 8 bases, with 7 bases between them. The CDR3 here is CASSITPEKLFF. Here the CDR3 DNA reads TGTGCCAGTAGTATTACCCCCGAAAAACTGTTTTTT.

The CDR3 DNA reads TGCGCCAGCAGCTTGAGTTCCAGTCAAGAGACCCAGTACTTC. Protein sequence: CASSLSSSQETQYF. The chain links TRBV5-1 to TRBJ2-5; D ambiguous. There are 14 residues in the CDR3. The germline gives CDR1 SGHRS, CDR2 YFSETQ. V was clipped by 1 base and J by 2 bases, with 9 bases between them.